This T cell receptor beta chain is drawn from a study of regulatory T cells in long-lasting Graves disease (TCRdb year 2021). Background on the whole study: Antithyroid drugs had been taken for less than 3 months by newly diagnosed Graves' disease patients. Patients with persistent Graves' disease were compared with patients with newly diagnosed Graves' disease using TCR sequencing and RNA sequencing of peripheral blood. The study was conducted in China and was registered as a clinical trial. A total of roughly 35 samples underwent TCR sequencing: around 13 from persistent and around 20 from newly diagnosed Graves' disease patients.

Preparation of the library involved multiplex PCR. For sequencing, an Illumina HiSeq 4000 was employed. iRepertoire HTBI primers and Arm-PCR amplification of CDR3 regions were used to construct TCR beta libraries. PCR products were gel purified before sequencing. Per the source publication's procedure: Gene usage analysis of CDR3 amino acid clonotypes relied on the roughly 60 TRBV and over 13 TRBJ segments identified across samples. Filtered high-quality paired reads were merged into contigs using COPE and FqMerger. Contigs were aligned with BLAST to IMGT TRBV, TRBD and TRBJ reference genes, and CDR3 was defined per IMGT. Clonotypes above 0.1% frequency were classified as highly expanded clones. Repertoire diversity was measured by Shannon entropy, and V-J evenness by the Gini coefficient. Clonotypes shared by more than one individual were considered public. The public reads were quality trimmed at Q25 with fastp and then assembled into clones with MiXCR by TCRdb, keeping productive beta chains. CDR3 protein duplicates are merged, each entry listing the most common genes and DNA. The V and J calls follow TCRdb's processing rather than the paper's. Across this sample there are around 420,000 distinct CDR3 sequences, with around a sixth seen only once. In total, the top ten clones hold roughly 20% of the sample.

Via the germline V gene (reference sequence), CDR1 is LNHDA and CDR2 SQIVND. V is reduced by 4 bases and J by 2 bases, leaving a spacing of 14 bases between them. The cysteine opens and the phenylalanine closes a CDR3 of 15 amino acids. Of all the DNA, just the CDR3 is kept, 45 bases in frame from base 1. This clonotype was seen only a few times. The target of this receptor is not known. The sample holds no much larger clone one base away, and base qualities are not on file. The time point label, as the study defines it: newly diagnosed GD, antithyroid drugs for less than 3 months. RNA was extracted from PBMCs in TRIzol for both TCR sequencing and RNA sequencing. The diagnosis of Graves' disease was made according to American Thyroid Association guidelines. Patients were recruited from an endocrinology department in Xi'an, China. From each patient, approximately 10 milliliters of peripheral blood was collected into an EDTA anticoagulant tube. Ficoll Paque Plus density gradient separation was used to isolate PBMCs, and no further T cell sorting was done. An Agilent 2100 Bioanalyzer and agarose gel were used to check RNA quality, while a NanoDrop 2000 measured RNA concentration.

What the study reported, not specific to this receptor: Only peripheral blood was studied, because thyroid tissue, the primary lesion, was inaccessible. TRBV28, TRBJ1-2 and TRBJ2-5 were preferentially used in persistent disease, while TRBV20-1 and TRBJ2-1 were favored in newly diagnosed disease. The authors acknowledged the small sample size as a limitation that may reduce accuracy. Sequencing and analysis were restricted to the TCR beta chain. Compared with newly diagnosed patients, patients with persistent Graves' disease had lower TCR Shannon entropy and fewer highly expanded clones, which suggests clonal expansion. More public clonotypes were shared among persistent patients (roughly 2,700) than among newly diagnosed patients (over 900).

This TCR was sampled from a female donor with Graves disease. The V gene is TRBV19 and the J gene is TRBJ1-1, with no confident D gene call. The sequences come from peripheral blood mononuclear cells (PBMCs), collected at new diagnosis, from a patient treated with antithyroid drugs. The sequenced DNA: TGTGCCAGTAGTACGGGCAGGAGGGCTAACACTGAAGCTTTCTTT. Protein translation: CASSTGRRANTEAFF.